This T cell receptor beta chain was sequenced in a study of blood T cell repertoires in COVID-19. Across the study: PBMCs, B-cell-depleted T cells, or T cells provided the cDNA or gDNA that made up the material.

The data were produced by immunoSEQ multiplex PCR, yet TCRdb's version contains in-frame clones alone and is incomplete. The repertoire holds roughly 400,000 clones, approximately 89% seen once, with about 1.7% in the top ten. Participants, roughly 18 to 90 years old, spanned more than 20 US areas. Cohorts were assigned according to the clinical history that participants reported. Recovered participants had two consecutive negative NP/OP PCR tests, healthcare professional clearance, or symptom resolution. This clone came up a few times. V gave up 7 bases and J gave up 5 bases, with 12 bases separating them. Looked up from germline, CDR1 is MNHEY and CDR2 is SMNVEV (reference sequence). This CDR3 spans 12 amino acids.

This rearrangement joins TRBV27 to TRBJ2-7; possible D gene TRBD1, 6 bases. Sequenced sample: PBMCs or T cells enriched from blood (not recorded which). The clonotype comes from a woman aged 25 to 39 who had recovered from COVID-19. The CDR3 reads CASKKDSHEQYF. The CDR3 nucleotides are TGTGCCAGCAAGAAGGACAGCCACGAGCAGTACTTC.